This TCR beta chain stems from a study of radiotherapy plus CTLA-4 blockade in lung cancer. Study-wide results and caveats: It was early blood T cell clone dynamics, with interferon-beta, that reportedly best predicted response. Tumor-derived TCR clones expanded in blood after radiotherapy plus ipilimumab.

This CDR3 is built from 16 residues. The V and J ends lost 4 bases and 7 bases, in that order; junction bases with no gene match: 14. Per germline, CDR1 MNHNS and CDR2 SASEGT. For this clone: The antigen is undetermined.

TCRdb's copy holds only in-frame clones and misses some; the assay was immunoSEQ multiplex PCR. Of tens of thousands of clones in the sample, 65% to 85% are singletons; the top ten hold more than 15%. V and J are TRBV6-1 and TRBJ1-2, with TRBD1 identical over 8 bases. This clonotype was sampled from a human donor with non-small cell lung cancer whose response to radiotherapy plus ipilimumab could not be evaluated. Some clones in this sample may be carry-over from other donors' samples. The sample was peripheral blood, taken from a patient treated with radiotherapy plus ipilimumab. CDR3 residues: CASSASQSGGASGYTF. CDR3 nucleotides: TGTGCCAGCAGTGCGTCCCAGTCAGGGGGCGCTTCTGGCTACACCTTC.